The T cell receptor beta chain described here comes from a study of blood T cell repertoires in COVID-19. Sequencing was performed with immunoSEQ multiplex PCR; in TCRdb, only in-frame clones are kept and a portion is missing. The table lists 25,000 or so clones, 80% to 90% of them singletons, with 18% in the top ten. This clone has only one observation. The sample taken for sequencing was peripheral blood. The source of this sequence is a human donor with acute or convalescent COVID-19. The donor label of this sample is uncertain.

The CDR3 DNA reads as TGTGCCAGCAGCTTAGAGCGGGGGACAGGGGCCGCTCCTGTTGAAAAACTGTTTTTT. Amino acid sequence: CASSLERGTGAAPVEKLFF. This chain connects TRBV7-2 to TRBJ1-4; 10 nucleotides match TRBD1. The germline V gene encodes CDR1 SGHTA and CDR2 FQGNSA. After removal of 1 base from V and 7 bases from J, the junction contained 15 bases not matched to a gene. CDR3 length equals 19 residues.